This T cell receptor (beta chain) was sequenced during a study of T-cell memory formation after mild COVID-19. Background on the study: Largely, TCR clusters stayed within a single donor.

Constant-segment-primed 5'RACE gave TCR alpha and TCR beta cDNA libraries with sample barcodes and UMIs. TCRdb passed the 5' RACE reads through MiXCR, listing each CDR3 protein once. The sample records some 490,000 distinct CDR3 sequences, roughly 20% being singletons. This clonotype was seen a few times. What it binds is unknown. CDR3 size: 15 residues. Trimming removed 4 bases at V and 0 bases at J, with 12 bases between. From germline, CDR1 is DFQATT and CDR2 SNEGSKA (reference sequence). Study-level points and caveats: Clones contracting day 15 to 85 were balanced CD4/CD8; later expanders leaned CD4+.

The sequence was obtained from an adult woman who had mild COVID-19 (a few samples of this study predate the infection). Cell type and time point are not known. This chain connects TRBV20-1 to TRBJ2-2; D is possibly TRBD1 or TRBD2 (6 bases each). The sample was PBMCs or a T cell subset sorted from them (not recorded which). The CDR3 DNA sequence: TGCAGTGCTACCCGGGGGCAGTCGAACACCGGGGAGCTGTTTTTT. It specifies CSATRGQSNTGELFF.